This TCR beta chain was profiled in a study of beta chain features in type 1 diabetes. Study background: Comparable age, gender and cell yields were observed in patients relative to healthy donors.

Expressed TCRB transcripts got sequenced, as all isolated RNA was reverse transcribed. Generated by immunoSEQ multiplex PCR, the TCRdb table keeps only in-frame clones and is missing some. The sample contains about 650,000 clones, about an eighth of which appear only once. Every single donor gave one heparinised blood draw, and these averaged roughly 100 mL. It was via CD45RO/CCR7/CD25/CD127/CD95/CD27 that CD4+ naive, central memory, regulatory and stem cell-like memory cells were sorted. Purity (above 95%) was reached by all sorted populations. This clone was observed a few times. The antigen remains undetermined. Findings and limits, study-wide: All four CD4+ subsets from Type 1 diabetes patients carried moderately but significantly shorter TCRB CDR3s.

This receptor was obtained from a man younger than 40 with type 1 diabetes. Sequenced material: naive CD4+ T cells from blood.

The CDR3 region is CASSRSDRGSNQPQHF. In DNA form, the CDR3 reads TGCGCCAGCAGCCGATCGGACCGGGGCAGCAATCAGCCCCAGCATTTT. The chain joins TRBV4-1 to TRBJ1-5; perhaps TRBD1 as D (5 bases). Germline CDR1 MGHRA, CDR2 YSYEKL. Trimming stripped 4 bases from V and 1 base from J, with 14 bases between. The CDR3 loop spans 16 amino acids.